This T cell receptor (beta chain) is drawn from a study of cytomegalovirus exposure and HLA in healthy donors (dated by TCRdb to 2017 to 2019). Turning to the overall study: An earlier analysis of roughly 570 of the donors reported around 280 Gb of sequence data and 95 million to 130 million unique TCR beta sequences obtained from around 180 million T cells. Besides the first cohort of around 670 subjects, a separate validation cohort made up of 120 different subjects was used. Of the 398 genotyped donors, about 80% fell in the genetic ancestry cluster associated with self-reported Caucasian donors. Alongside the repertoire data, information on donor age, sex, ethnicity and CMV serostatus was compiled. Using immunosequencing, the study profiled T cell repertoires from fewer than 700 subjects and related those repertoires to cytomegalovirus serostatus. About 300 gigabases of sequencing data and around 85 million unique TCR sequences made up an early release that covered 500 to 650 HLA-typed donors. A later genetic analysis used genome-wide SNP genotypes for about 65% of the roughly 700 donors, treating that subset as a discovery cohort. Roughly 5 DR-DQ haplotypes were treated as single units for association and clustering because of strong linkage in the cohort. In an earlier analysis of a few hundred of the donors, high-throughput TCR beta sequencing was used to judge whether each TCR beta V gene segment behaved as functional or pseudogenic. Among about 390 genotyped donors of the cohort, an average of approximately 240,000 unique TCR beta nucleotide sequences were sequenced per donor, about a sixth of them non-productive. Rather than using new phenotypic data, the later analysis identified candidate immune exposures from TCR beta sequences and from how often those sequences occurred across donors. The number of donors typed differed by locus, with roughly 629-640 for A, B, C, DRB1 and DQB1, 522 for DQA1, 600 to 610 for DPA1, and some 470 for DPB1. Class I and class II HLA loci were covered by the typing at four-digit resolution. To predict cytomegalovirus infection status, the study combined high-throughput TCR immunosequencing, statistical association of individual TCRs with disease status, and machine learning. All discovery cohort repertoires had been generated using a single sequencing platform. The aim of the study was to test whether cataloging public T cell receptors could identify signatures of past pathogen exposure. In a later analysis, previously published TCR beta repertoires from hundreds of donors were re-analyzed and high-resolution HLA genotyping was added so that TCR occurrence patterns could be studied.

Details on this clone: What antigen it recognizes has not been identified. No base quality information exists; no much larger clone differs at one position.

What the research found in general, with its limitations: Because HLA typing was missing for some donors at each locus, association tests included only the typed subset. In an earlier analysis of roughly 500 of the donors, most TCR beta V segments appeared in productive rearrangements about 87% or about 30% of the time, broadly matching IMGT annotations. Correlated functional status among segregating V segments might reflect linkage disequilibrium, but an unknown experimental factor could not be ruled out. In the study, roughly 160 TCR beta chains were listed as associated with cytomegalovirus. The earlier analysis of nearly 600 of the donors excluded roughly 16 rarely observed V segments, including chromosome 9 orphons, because counts were too low. The authors suggested that the approach could potentially be extended to other disease states and immunological phenotypes. The cohort was sequenced for TCR beta chains only, and without alpha or paired-chain data the features that could be detected were limited. In a later analysis, the rate of TCR association differed among HLA loci, with DRB1 alleles having the most associated TCRs and HLA-C alleles having the fewest. Assigning TCR associations to individual alleles was difficult when HLA alleles, especially DR and DQ, strongly co-occurred. In both the original and validation cohorts, the classifier was reported to diagnose cytomegalovirus status with high specificity and sensitivity. Several of the top co-occurrence clusters appeared to be linked to parvovirus B19, influenza, CMV and Epstein-Barr virus, according to a later analysis. In a later analysis, most CMV-associated TCR beta chains were found to appear HLA-restricted, with HLA associations seemingly driven largely by CMV exposure. While some public TCRs were present in many individuals, most TCR sequences turned up only very rarely across donors. According to a later genetic analysis, donors in an Asian-associated ancestry cluster had fewer N-insertions in productive TCRs than the approximately 650-donor mean. Compared with equally common non-associated chains, HLA-associated TCR beta chains in a later analysis were more clonally expanded and had lower generation probabilities. Presence/absence analyses assumed roughly uniform sequencing depth across donors, an assumption that may not hold. A later genetic analysis associated a missense DCLRE1C variant with V-gene and J-gene trimming of TCR beta chains, and an independent cohort replicated the association. A later analysis associated some 17,000 TCR beta sequences with specific HLA alleles at a false discovery rate of 0.05. A cluster of highly shared sequence variants was judged likely to be a technical artifact of the sequencing pipeline. A further reported finding was that TCR beta sequences accurately predicted the HLA-A and HLA-B alleles for most subjects in the first cohort. In vitro tests confirmed that a few of the cytomegalovirus-associated TCR beta chains recognize cytomegalovirus antigens. For the cohort, immune exposure information was limited to CMV serostatus. Because the 87-base-pair reads could not distinguish some IMGT-functional V segments, including TRBV6-2 and TRBV6-3, those segments were excluded.

Taken from the germline V gene, the CDR1 and CDR2 loops are SGHTA and FQGNSA. From cysteine to phenylalanine, the CDR3 is 15 amino acids long. The entry retains the CDR3 DNA only, 45 bases that are in frame from base 1. V sheds 2 bases and J sheds 0 bases, leaving 9 bases between their ends. The cohort comprised around 690 healthy bone marrow donors. At the time of sampling, all cohort members were nominally healthy, though unrecorded immune exposures were likely present. The donor tested CMV seronegative, placing the donor among the roughly 340 seronegative members of the cohort. Every donor gave a peripheral blood sample, and the peripheral blood mononuclear cells from that sample were used for TCR beta sequencing. The Qiagen DNeasy Blood Extraction Kit was used to extract genomic DNA from the blood cell samples. The receptor library was made with the immunoSEQ multiplex PCR assay. For the multiplex PCR, a mixture combining 60 forward primers for TCR Vbeta segments and 13 reverse primers for TCR Jbeta segments was used. A multiplex PCR assay on genomic DNA amplified the CDR3 region of rearranged TCR beta genes. Amplified TCR beta libraries were sequenced as 87-base-pair reads on the Illumina HiSeq System. Under the source paper's analysis protocol: A later analysis counted tens of millions of unique TCR beta chains across the 600 to 850 repertoires, and around 9.9 million of these chains were shared by at least two donors. A nearest-neighbor algorithm error-corrected the raw reads and collapsed the reads into unique sequences, merging closely related sequences to remove PCR and sequencing errors. Alignment of CDR3 sequences to IMGT reference sequences was used to assign V, D and J gene segments. For a sequence to be retained, a match of at least six nucleotides to both a V gene segment and a J gene segment was required. A rearrangement counted as productive if the CDR3 had no stop codons and remained in frame with V and J, and every other rearrangement counted as non-productive. Following IMGT convention, CDR3 was defined as the stretch from the second conserved V-encoded cysteine up to the conserved J-encoded phenylalanine. In an earlier analysis of around 540 of the donors, sequences lacking an unambiguous match to a single V gene segment were excluded. An earlier analysis of a few hundred of the donors called V segments functional above 56.7% productive rearrangements and segregating when the between-donor standard deviation exceeded 5%. A statistical classification framework was built to diagnose cytomegalovirus status from the catalog of TCR beta chain sequences. In a later analysis, V and J genes were assigned by comparing TCR nucleotide sequences against IMGT/GENE-DB human TR gene sequences. Using the TCRdist pipeline, a later analysis assigned CDR3 sequences along with most-parsimonious VDJ recombination scenarios. In a later analysis, every TCR beta chain was defined by the combination of its CDR3 amino acid sequence and its V-gene family, and reads without a unique V-gene family were dropped. As a way to deal with suspected cross-contamination and a sequencing artifact, a later analysis dropped over 550 nucleotide sequences that were highly shared and had low generation probability. For each public chain, a later analysis derived a clonal expansion index from normalized ranks of inferred template counts within each repertoire. In a later analysis, generation probabilities were computed with a VDJ recombination model fitted to out-of-frame rearrangements, and the resulting probabilities were checked against IGoR. Hypergeometric tests were used in a later analysis to score TCR-TCR, TCR-HLA and TCR-CMV co-occurrence, with a repertoire-size bias correction applied to the TCR pairs. To estimate false discovery rates, a later analysis permuted the HLA or CMV assignments 20 times. In a later analysis, co-occurring TCRs were grouped using DBSCAN, with TCRdist sequence similarity added in when clustering inside HLA-allele-positive subsets. Repertoires with fewer than 30,000 or more than 120,000 public chains were left out of co-occurrence clustering, as were roughly five repertoires with anomalous nucleotide sharing. TCRdb's version of the immuneACCESS table is confined to in-frame rearrangements and falls short of the full clone set. An unresolved V gene accounts for under half of the shortfall where checked; the remainder is of unknown origin. V and J calls and clone size follow that table, whereas D and trimming were derived from the DNA. In all, the sample holds hundreds of thousands of clones, and approximately 82% of those were seen once. The ten largest clonotypes hold 0.58% of the sample.

The sequence joins TRBV7-2 to TRBJ2-3; the D gene cannot be named for sure. This clonotype was obtained from a woman between 35 and 50 years old in good health and CMV-seronegative. Sequencing input: PBMCs. The CDR3 protein is CASSLYSLSTDTQYF. In nucleotides, the sequence is TGTGCCAGCAGCTTATACAGCCTTAGCACAGATACGCAGTATTTT.